Below, 32 T cell receptor beta chains from the same sample are listed, as sequenced in a study of blood T cell repertoires in COVID-19 (dated by TCRdb to the early 2020s). Library creation used the immunoSEQ multiplex PCR assay. The clones in this table, taken by TCRdb from immuneACCESS, are in-frame only. Not every clone is retained; where verified, under half of the shortfall comes from an unresolved V gene, and the cause of the rest is unknown. This sample gives tens of thousands of clones in total; roughly 70% of them show up just once. The ten most abundant clones make up 3.9% of the sample. The sample taken for sequencing was peripheral blood. These TCRs come from a man in his 70s with COVID-19, enrolled during active disease.

The chain has TRBV19 and TRBJ2-1, with TRBD2 identical over 11 bases. Germline loops: CDR1 LNHDA, CDR2 SQIVND (reference sequence). J gave up 8 bases and V 6 bases, and 6 bases lay outside the gene matches. This CDR3 is built from 14 residues. CDR3 in DNA: TGTGCCAGTAGCCTACGTAGCGGGAGGGATGAGCAGTTCTTC. Translation gives CASSLRSGRDEQFF. Full variable domain (outside the CDR3, taken from reference TRBV19 and TRBJ2-1): DGGITQSPKYLFRKEGQNVTLSCEQNLNHDAMYWYRQDPGQGLRLIYYSQIVNDFQKGDIAEGYSVSREKKESFPLTVTSAQKNPTAFYLCASSLRSGRDEQFFGPGTRLTVL.

The chain employs TRBV4-2 and TRBJ1-2; no definite D call. V lost 0 bases, J lost 8 bases, and 16 bases lay in between. Looked up from germline, CDR1 is LGHNA and CDR2 is YNFKEQ. The CDR3 runs 15 residues. CDR3 DNA sequence: TGTGCCAGCAGCCAAGATTGGGAGGGTGGCCTCGGCTACACCTTC. The encoded protein is CASSQDWEGGLGYTF.

The V gene is TRBV7-2, the J gene TRBJ1-2; 11 bases align to TRBD1. Germline V gene sequence: CDR1 SGHTA, CDR2 FQGNSA. The V gene end was trimmed by 4 bases and the J gene end by 7 bases; junction bases not matched to a gene: 5. CDR3 length equals 14 residues. CDR3 protein: CASSWDRGVIGYTF. CDR3 in DNA: TGTGCCAGCAGCTGGGACAGGGGGGTAATTGGCTACACCTTC.

Only one count was recorded for this clone. The J gene is TRBJ2-3, the V gene TRBV7-2; no reliable D call. The V gene's germline CDR1 is SGHTA and CDR2 FQGNSA. The CDR3 totals 12 residues. Trimming left V 5 bases short and J 4 bases short, with 7 bases between. CDR3 in amino acids: CASSLSSDTQYF. The CDR3 bases are TGTGCCAGCAGCCTCTCCTCAGATACGCAGTATTTT. Variable domain in full (rest from reference TRBV7-2 and TRBJ2-3): GAGVSQSPSNKVTEKGKDVELRCDPISGHTALYWYRQSLGQGLEFLIYFQGNSAPDKSGLPSDRFSAERTGGSVSTLTIQRTQQEDSAVYLCASSLSSDTQYFGPGTRLTVL.

This chain links TRBV20-1 with TRBJ2-1; 10 positions match TRBD2. Germline lookup yields CDR1 DFQATT and CDR2 SNEGSKA (reference sequence). V lost 3 bases to trimming and J lost 7 bases; unmatched junction nucleotides: 12. This CDR3 comprises 16 residues. CDR3 sequence (DNA): TGCAGTGCTAGTTTTCTAGCGGGAGCCATTGAAAATGAGCAGTTCTTC. Protein sequence: CSASFLAGAIENEQFF.

This clone was seen only a few times. DNA of the CDR3: TGTGCCAGCAGCCTAAGCGGGAGGGGGCAGTACTTC. It yields the protein CASSLSGRGQYF. The J gene is TRBJ2-7, the V gene TRBV28, with TRBD2 matching 10 bases. Looked up from germline, CDR1 is MDHEN and CDR2 is SYDVKM. Trimming cost V 6 bases and J 9 bases; bases outside gene matches: 5. The CDR3 totals 12 residues.

V is TRBV5-4 and J is TRBJ2-1; 7 bases are a match to TRBD2. Germline V gene data show CDR1 as SGHNT and CDR2 as YYREEE (reference sequence). The J segment lost 1 base and the V segment lost 0 bases, leaving 7 bases of the junction unmatched. The CDR3 has 17 amino acids. The CDR3, as DNA: TGTGCCAGCAGCTTGGTGGTGTCTAGCGGATCCTACAATGAGCAGTTCTTC. This gives the protein CASSLVVSSGSYNEQFF.

This clone has just a few counts. The V and J genes are TRBV15 and TRBJ2-7, with a weak D call TRBD2 (6 bases). Germline values: CDR1 LNHNV, CDR2 YYDKDF (reference sequence). There are 14 residues in the CDR3. The V end was cut by 3 bases, the J end by 6 bases, with 15 bases between. In nucleotides, the CDR3 is TGTGCCACCAGCAGGGCCGAGGGGAGGTCCGAGCAGTACTTC. Its translation is CATSRAEGRSEQYF.

In its sample, this clone was seen a few times. The genes are TRBV3-1 (or the pseudogene TRBV3-2) and TRBJ1-1; D is ambiguous. CDR3 length equals 12 residues. CDR1 LGHDT and CDR2 YNNKEL come from the germline V gene (reference sequence). V was clipped by 0 bases and J by 6 bases, with 5 bases between them. CDR3 loop: CASSQEGSEAFF. The CDR3 region has the DNA TGTGCCAGCAGCCAAGAGGGCTCTGAAGCTTTCTTT.

This clone came up a few times. The genes are TRBV9 and TRBJ2-1; TRBD1 aligns across 7 bases. The CDR3 loop spans 15 amino acids. V lost 3 bases, J lost 1 base, and 4 bases stayed unmatched. The germline CDR1 and CDR2 sequences are SGDLS and YYNGEE. CDR3 in DNA: TGTGCCAGCAGCGCGACGGGACAGTCCTACAATGAGCAGTTCTTC. Protein: CASSATGQSYNEQFF.

V is TRBV20-1 and J is TRBJ1-1; D uncertain. This CDR3 is built from 11 residues. V was shortened by 4 bases and J by 2 bases, with 5 bases between the two germline ends. Germline V gives CDR1 DFQATT, CDR2 SNEGSKA (reference sequence). CDR3 nucleotides: TGCAGTGCTACACATAACACTGAAGCTTTCTTT. This codes for CSATHNTEAFF.

This clone occurred a few times. The CDR3 reads CSASLADRDNQPQHF. The CDR3 nucleotides are TGCAGTGCTAGTCTGGCTGACAGGGACAATCAGCCCCAGCATTTT. The rearrangement uses TRBV20-1 and TRBJ1-5, with TRBD1 matching 7 bases. The V gene's germline CDR1 is DFQATT and CDR2 SNEGSKA (reference sequence). With 3 bases clipped from V and 3 bases from J, the junction kept 8 bases outside the gene matches. The CDR3 runs to 15 residues.

The CDR3: CASAEGGYNEQFF. In DNA form, the CDR3 reads TGTGCCAGCGCCGAGGGAGGGTACAATGAGCAGTTCTTC. The J gene is TRBJ2-1, the V gene TRBV7-3; the match to TRBD2 covers 7 bases. CDR3 size: 13 residues. Per the germline V gene, CDR1 is SGHTA and CDR2 is FQGTGA. Losses at the gene ends were 8 bases for V and 4 bases for J; bases not matched to a gene: 5.

In nucleotides, the CDR3 is TGTGCCAGCTCAACAAGGGGGCAGGCTAATGAAAAACTGTTTTTT. Its translation is CASSTRGQANEKLFF. This rearrangement joins TRBV18 to TRBJ1-4; TRBD1 agrees at 7 bases. The CDR3 has 15 residues. With 5 bases clipped from V and 3 bases from J, the junction kept 6 bases outside the gene matches. Germline CDR1 and CDR2: KGHSH and LQKENI.

This chain links TRBV29-1 with TRBJ1-4; TRBD1 is a possible D gene (5 bases). This CDR3 has 14 amino acids. Trimming left V 7 bases short and J 7 bases short, with 19 bases between. Germline V CDR1 and CDR2: SQVTM, ANQGSEA. The CDR3 protein is CSAGGTSASEKLFF. Here the CDR3 DNA reads TGCAGCGCTGGGGGGACTTCGGCTTCTGAAAAACTGTTTTTT.

The chain is built from TRBV7-9 and TRBJ2-7; the D is unclear. The CDR3 has 15 residues. Germline CDR1 SEHNR, CDR2 FQNEAQ (reference sequence). V was pared by 1 base and J by 0 bases, with 10 bases between. CDR3 sequence: CASSLDSFSSYEQYF. For the CDR3, the DNA is TGTGCCAGCAGCTTAGACAGTTTCAGCTCCTACGAGCAGTACTTC.

The chain employs TRBV4-3 and TRBJ2-1; D gene unclear. The CDR3 has 13 residues. Looked up from germline, CDR1 is LGHNA and CDR2 is YSLEER. The V and J ends lost 1 base and 4 bases respectively, with 5 bases between them. The CDR3 DNA is TGCGCCAGCAGCCAAGGGGCTTACAATGAGCAGTTCTTC. Translating it yields CASSQGAYNEQFF.

The gene calls are TRBV5-4 and TRBJ1-2; no firm D call. The germline V and J ends were trimmed by 0 bases and 5 bases, with 11 bases remaining between them. The length of the CDR3 is 14 residues. Germline CDR1 SGHNT, CDR2 YYREEE (reference sequence). The CDR3 nucleotides are TGTGCCAGCAGCTTGGGCGGGGATCCTTATGGCTACACCTTC. This gives the protein CASSLGGDPYGYTF. Based on the CDR3 plus reference TRBV5-4 and TRBJ1-2, the full variable domain is ETGVTQSPTHLIKTRGQQVTLRCSSQSGHNTVSWYQQALGQGPQFIFQYYREEENGRGNFPPRFSGLQFPNYSSELNVNALELDDSALYLCASSLGGDPYGYTFGSGTRLTVV.

The rearrangement uses TRBV28 and TRBJ2-3, with TRBD2 matching over 12 bases. After removal of 8 bases from V and 2 bases from J, the junction contained 8 bases not matched to a gene. This CDR3 is built from 16 residues. Germline CDR1 MDHEN, CDR2 SYDVKM. CDR3 sequence: CASGLAGRRNTDTQYF. CDR3 DNA: TGTGCCAGCGGACTAGCGGGAAGGAGGAACACAGATACGCAGTATTTT.

This chain connects TRBV30 to TRBJ1-1; D is perhaps TRBD1 (5 bases). Looked up from germline, CDR1 is GTSNPN and CDR2 is SVGIG (reference sequence). This CDR3 spans 13 amino acids. V was cut by 7 bases and J by 7 bases, with 19 bases left in between. The CDR3 sequence is CAYRPLSRDEAFF. The CDR3 coding sequence is TGTGCCTATAGGCCCCTCAGCAGGGATGAAGCTTTCTTT.

This clone occurred a few times. The gene calls are TRBV7-2 and TRBJ2-2, with D possibly being TRBD2 (5 bases). The CDR3 has 13 amino acids. In germline, CDR1 is SGHTA, CDR2 FQGNSA. With 2 bases removed from V and 6 bases from J, the gap between germline ends came to 7 bases. The CDR3 nucleotides are TGTGCCAGCAGCTTACCTAGCCCCGGGGAGCTGTTTTTT. This sequence encodes CASSLPSPGELFF.

V gene TRBV28 combines with J gene TRBJ2-3; 7 nucleotides match TRBD2. The CDR3 length is 13 residues. Per the germline V gene, CDR1 is MDHEN and CDR2 is SYDVKM. The V segment lost 6 bases and the J segment 4 bases; nucleotides outside the gene matches: 4. This chain's CDR3 is CASRGGVPDTQYF. CDR3 DNA sequence: TGTGCCAGCAGGGGAGGGGTTCCAGATACGCAGTATTTT.

The rearrangement joins TRBV4-1 to TRBJ2-7, with 9 bases aligning to TRBD2. Germline values: CDR1 MGHRA, CDR2 YSYEKL. The trim removed 4 bases at V and 3 bases at J, leaving 10 bases unmatched. The CDR3 has 16 amino acids. This CDR3 is CASSRGGGAEVYEQYF. CDR3 nucleotides: TGCGCCAGCAGCCGAGGCGGGGGGGCAGAAGTCTACGAGCAGTACTTC.

This clone has only a few counts. The V call is TRBV30, the J call TRBJ2-3, with a weak D call TRBD2 (6 bases). The CDR3 contains 13 residues. Germline V CDR1 and CDR2: GTSNPN, SVGIG (reference sequence). Trimming pared 6 bases from V and 6 bases from J, leaving 16 bases between. The CDR3 spells CACWPGVGDTQYF. The CDR3, as DNA: TGTGCCTGCTGGCCGGGAGTTGGGGATACGCAGTATTTT.

A few counts support this clone. The rearrangement joins TRBV2 to TRBJ1-2; 7 positions match TRBD1. CDR3 size: 14 residues. The V gene's germline CDR1 is SNHLY and CDR2 FYNNEI. Trimming cost V 1 base and J 5 bases; bases outside gene matches: 4. CDR3 sequence: CASSEGQGWYGYTF. The CDR3 DNA reads as TGTGCCAGCAGTGAAGGACAGGGCTGGTATGGCTACACCTTC. Based on the CDR3 plus reference TRBV2 and TRBJ1-2, the full variable domain is EPEVTQTPSHQVTQMGQEVILRCVPISNHLYFYWYRQILGQKVEFLVSFYNNEISEKSEIFDDQFSVERPDGSNFTLKIRSTKLEDSAMYFCASSEGQGWYGYTFGSGTRLTVV.

This chain links TRBV19 with TRBJ1-4; 10 bases map to TRBD1. The V segment lost 8 bases and the J segment 1 base; nucleotides outside the gene matches: 7. Germline CDR1 LNHDA, CDR2 SQIVND (reference sequence). CDR3 length: 16 residues. CDR3 DNA sequence: TGTGCCAGTGGTCTGGGACAGGGGCAAACTAATGAAAAACTGTTTTTT. Protein sequence: CASGLGQGQTNEKLFF. The full variable domain, its missing parts supplied by reference TRBV19 and TRBJ1-4, is DGGITQSPKYLFRKEGQNVTLSCEQNLNHDAMYWYRQDPGQGLRLIYYSQIVNDFQKGDIAEGYSVSREKKESFPLTVTSAQKNPTAFYLCASGLGQGQTNEKLFFGSGTQLSVL.

The chain employs TRBV7-2 and TRBJ2-2; D remains unclear. V was clipped by 4 bases and J by 3 bases, with 12 bases between them. Looked up from germline, CDR1 is SGHTA and CDR2 is FQGNSA. The CDR3 is made up of 15 amino acids. The CDR3 coding sequence is TGTGCCAGCAGCTCTCCGACTCGCTACACCGGGGAGCTGTTTTTT. It is translated as CASSSPTRYTGELFF.

The chain recombines TRBV6-1 with TRBJ2-7, with TRBD2 as a possible D gene (6 bases). Germline CDR1 reads MNHNS; CDR2 reads SASEGT. The V end lost 0 bases, the J end lost 11 bases, and 11 bases lay between the germline ends. The CDR3 is 12 residues long. In DNA form, the CDR3 reads TGTGCCAGCAGTGAAGCGTGGGGAGGTAAGTACTTC. Protein: CASSEAWGGKYF.

V usage is TRBV10-3 and J usage is TRBJ2-5; 14 bases are shared with TRBD2. The length of the CDR3 is 19 residues. Germline CDR1 is ENHRY and CDR2 is SYGVKD. The junction had 19 bases not matched to a gene; V was cut back by 8 bases and J by 5 bases. CDR3 sequence (DNA): TGTGCCATCGACCCTCCGGCCCTTCGGACTAGCGGGAGGATCGAGACCCAGTACTTC. Its protein product is CAIDPPALRTSGRIETQYF.

The chain couples TRBV5-6 to TRBJ1-5; D unclear. From germline, CDR1 is SGHDT and CDR2 YYEEEE. Trimming removed 4 bases at V and 9 bases at J, with 20 bases between. CDR3 length: 15 residues. The CDR3 nucleotides are TGTGCCAGCAGCCCCGGTAGGAGCACTACTTGGCCCCAGCATTTT. Amino acids: CASSPGRSTTWPQHF.

There are a few counts of this clone. The chain combines TRBV6-4 with TRBJ1-5; D possibly corresponds to TRBD1 (6 bases). V was shortened by 3 bases and J by 11 bases, with 14 bases between the two germline ends. This CDR3 region has 13 residues. Germline loops: CDR1 MRHNA, CDR2 SNTAGT. CDR3 protein: CASSEYRDTSQHF. The CDR3 nucleotides are TGTGCCAGCAGTGAATATCGGGACACCTCCCAGCATTTT.

This clone was counted between two and nine times. The rearrangement uses TRBV5-6 and TRBJ1-1; 7 bases are shared with TRBD1. Trimming took 5 bases from V and 0 from J; bases not matched to a gene: 4. Per germline, CDR1 SGHDT and CDR2 YYEEEE. The CDR3 spans 14 residues. This chain's CDR3 is CASSWGQLNTEAFF. CDR3 in DNA: TGTGCCAGCAGTTGGGGACAGCTGAACACTGAAGCTTTCTTT.